A single sample is the source of the 31 T cell receptor beta chains below, sequenced in a study of glioma-infiltrating T cells. TCR alpha and beta CDR3 regions were amplified from RNA using iRepertoire nested multiplex PCR. TCRdb processed the multiplex PCR reads anew with MiXCR; each CDR3 protein has one entry. The table records approximately 120,000 distinct CDR3 sequences, less than 30% of them present only once. What was sequenced was glioma tissue, nonneoplastic brain tissue, or PBMCs (not recorded which). These receptors came from a human donor with low-grade glioma or glioblastoma, undergoing nonglioma brain surgery, or in good health (not recorded which).

A single count supports this clonotype. No conserved phenylalanine or tryptophan is present at the end of the CDR3, so a read error is the likely explanation. J is TRBJ1-1 and V is TRBV20-1; D is perhaps TRBD1 (6 bases). Trimming removed 0 bases at V and 6 bases at J, with 14 bases between. The germline V gene has CDR1 DFQATT and CDR2 SNEGSKA (reference sequence). The CDR3 contains 14 residues. The CDR3 here is CSAREAGDYAEAFY. In nucleotides, the CDR3 is TGCAGTGCTAGAGAGGCAGGGGATTACGCTGAAGCTTTCTAT.

There are many counts of this clonotype. The chain recombines TRBV6-2 or TRBV6-3 with TRBJ1-5; possibly TRBD1 for D (5 bases). In germline, CDR1 is MNHEY, CDR2 SVGEGT. The CDR3 length is 14 residues. The ends were cut back, 5 bases at V and 5 bases at J, with 13 bases in the middle. CDR3 sequence: CASSRGTRDQPQHF. DNA of the CDR3: TGTGCCAGCAGTAGGGGAACAAGAGATCAGCCCCAGCATTTT.

This clonotype was seen at least ten times. V and J are TRBV14 and TRBJ2-4, with unresolved D. V dropped 0 bases and J dropped 15 bases, with 12 bases sitting between them. Germline CDR1 SGHDN, CDR2 FVKESK. This CDR3 has 12 residues. DNA for the CDR3: TGTGCCAGCAGCCAAGATGGCCCCTGGTGGTACTTC. Its translation is CASSQDGPWWYF. Full variable domain (rest looked up from reference TRBV14 and TRBJ2-4): EAGVTQFPSHSVIEKGQTVTLRCDPISGHDNLYWYRRVMGKEIKFLLHFVKESKQDESGMPNNRFLAERTGGTYSTLKVQPAELEDSGVYFCASSQDGPWWYFGAGTRLSVL.

Ten or more counts support this clonotype. The J gene is TRBJ2-1, the V gene TRBV20-1; TRBD1 aligns across 7 bases. With 5 bases clipped from V and 0 bases from J, the junction kept 16 bases outside the gene matches. The length of the CDR3 is 18 residues. Germline V gene sequence: CDR1 DFQATT, CDR2 SNEGSKA (reference sequence). The CDR3 region has the DNA TGCAGTGCTTCCTTAATCCCGGGACAGAGAAACTCCTACAATGAGCAGTTCTTC. It encodes CSASLIPGQRNSYNEQFF.

This clonotype turned up a few times. This may be a read error, as it is one base from a much larger clone. The genes are TRBV29-1 and TRBJ1-1; tentatively, D is TRBD1 (6 bases). Germline V gene lookup returns CDR1 SQVTM and CDR2 ANQGSEA. CDR3 length: 13 residues. CDR3 DNA: TGCAGCGTTATACCCCAGGGGAACACTGAAGCTTCCTTT. Its protein is CSVIPQGNTEASF.

The table lists this clonotype with many counts. The chain recombines TRBV4-3 with TRBJ2-5, with D perhaps being TRBD1 or TRBD2 (5 bases each). V was trimmed by 0 bases and J by 5 bases, leaving 13 bases between them. This CDR3 comprises 15 residues. In germline, CDR1 is LGHNA, CDR2 YSLEER. The CDR3 DNA sequence: TGCGCCAGCAGCCAAGACTCCGGGGCCAGTGAGACCCAGTACTTC. This encodes CASSQDSGASETQYF.

This clonotype was recorded a few times. V gene TRBV4-1 combines with J gene TRBJ1-5, with a tentative D call TRBD1 (6 bases). The germline V gene has CDR1 MGHRA and CDR2 YSYEKL. Trimming pared 0 bases from V and 7 bases from J, leaving 19 bases between. The CDR3 sequence is 17 residues long. In DNA form, the CDR3 reads TGCGCCAGCAGCCAAGAGAGGGGGTCAGGGAGAGACCAGCCCCAGCATTTT. The encoded protein is CASSQERGSGRDQPQHF.

This clonotype was recorded at least ten times. The chain couples TRBV12-3 or TRBV12-4 to TRBJ2-3, with TRBD1 matching over 8 bases. Germline trimming cut 5 bases from V and 6 bases from J; bases unmatched to any gene: 7. The CDR3 runs 14 residues. CDR3 sequence (DNA): TGTGCCAGCAGTGGACAGGGCAGTGGGGATACGCAGTATTTT. Translating it yields CASSGQGSGDTQYF.

There are many counts of this clonotype. The chain uses TRBV7-2 and TRBJ2-5; D unclear. Germline CDR1 reads SGHTA; CDR2 reads FQGNSA. V lost 3 bases, J lost 1 base, and 9 bases lay in between. The CDR3 is 14 residues long. CDR3 sequence reads: CASSFTPTQETQYF. The CDR3 DNA is TGTGCCAGCAGCTTCACTCCCACCCAAGAGACCCAGTACTTC.

This clonotype was seen at least ten times. CDR3 residues: CSVTGLAGSTYEQYF. CDR3 coding DNA: TGCAGCGTTACCGGACTAGCGGGGAGCACCTACGAGCAGTACTTC. This chain uses TRBV29-1 with TRBJ2-7; 12 bases agree with TRBD2. With V trimmed by 5 bases and J by 2 bases, 7 bases remained unmatched. From germline, CDR1 is SQVTM and CDR2 ANQGSEA. The CDR3 contains 15 residues.

Ten or more counts support this clonotype. The CDR3 sequence is CASSLKGAANYGYTF. Here the CDR3 DNA reads TGCGCCAGCAGCCTAAAGGGGGCAGCTAACTATGGCTACACCTTC. The genes are TRBV4-3 and TRBJ1-2; 7 nucleotides line up with TRBD1. V lost 4 bases to trimming and J lost 0 bases; unmatched junction nucleotides: 5. Germline CDR1 reads LGHNA; CDR2 reads YSLEER. The CDR3 has 15 amino acids.

This clonotype was counted at least ten times. The V gene is TRBV6-2 or TRBV6-3, the J gene TRBJ2-7, with 8 positions matching TRBD1. The V gene's germline CDR1 is MNHEY and CDR2 SVGEGT. With 4 bases clipped from V and 6 bases from J, the junction kept 20 bases outside the gene matches. This CDR3 comprises 18 residues. The CDR3 here is CASSSYAGIRTGPGEQYF. DNA for the CDR3: TGTGCCAGCAGTTCTTATGCGGGAATCAGGACAGGGCCGGGCGAGCAGTACTTC.

This clonotype was observed many times. This chain uses TRBV7-2 with TRBJ2-3; 8 bases line up with TRBD2. The trim removed 0 bases at V and 1 base at J, leaving 3 bases unmatched. The CDR3 sequence is 16 residues long. Germline V gives CDR1 SGHTA, CDR2 FQGNSA. This CDR3 reads CASSLAAGAGTDTQYF. CDR3 in DNA: TGTGCCAGCAGCTTAGCAGCGGGAGCTGGCACAGATACGCAGTATTTT. Using reference TRBV7-2 and TRBJ2-3 for the parts outside the CDR3, the full variable domain is GAGVSQSPSNKVTEKGKDVELRCDPISGHTALYWYRQSLGQGLEFLIYFQGNSAPDKSGLPSDRFSAERTGGSVSTLTIQRTQQEDSAVYLCASSLAAGAGTDTQYFGPGTRLTVL.

The sample holds many counts of this clonotype. CDR3 nucleotide sequence: TGTGCCAGCAGTCGAAAACAGGGCGGTACCTGGACGGCTTTCTTT. It yields the protein CASSRKQGGTWTAFF. The chain links TRBV6-1 to TRBJ1-1; maybe TRBD1 (6 bases). The CDR3 runs 15 residues. The V gene lost 5 bases and the J gene lost 11 bases, with 24 bases spanning the gap. Germline CDR1 reads MNHNS; CDR2 reads SASEGT.

The gene calls are TRBV6-2 or TRBV6-3 and TRBJ2-7; no clear D. Looked up from germline, CDR1 is MNHEY and CDR2 is SVGEGT. The CDR3 loop spans 15 amino acids. The V end was cut by 0 bases, the J end by 4 bases, with 13 bases between. The CDR3 here is CASSYSSSGLYEQYF. CDR3 DNA sequence: TGTGCCAGCAGTTACTCGTCCTCCGGGTTGTACGAGCAGTACTTC.

The chain joins TRBV5-6 to TRBJ1-5; D is unclear. Germline V gene data show CDR1 as SGHDT and CDR2 as YYEEEE. The CDR3 has 15 residues. V dropped 0 bases and J dropped 1 base, with 8 bases sitting between them. DNA of the CDR3: TGTGCCAGCAGCTTGGTGGGAGCCAGCAATCAGCCCCAGCATTTT. Translating it yields CASSLVGASNQPQHF.

This clonotype has at least ten counts. The V gene is TRBV20-1, the J gene TRBJ1-6, with D perhaps TRBD1 (5 bases). This CDR3 has 16 amino acids. V was cut by 2 bases and J by 6 bases, with 17 bases left in between. Germline CDR1 DFQATT, CDR2 SNEGSKA (reference sequence). The CDR3 protein is CSARIAPGTANSPLHF. The CDR3 coding sequence is TGCAGTGCTAGAATTGCCCCCGGGACGGCTAATTCACCCCTCCACTTT.

As concerns this clonotype: Given a much more abundant clone one base away, this may be a read error. The chain uses TRBV4-1 and TRBJ2-3; D is unresolved. In germline, CDR1 is MGHRA, CDR2 YSYEKL. V was trimmed by 5 bases and J by 0 bases, leaving 18 bases between them. This CDR3 region has 17 residues. The CDR3 spells CASSYPKCGESTDTQYF. CDR3 DNA: TGCGCCAGCAGCTACCCTAAGTGTGGGGAAAGCACAGATACGCAGTATTTT.

This clonotype was seen repeatedly, ten times or more. This chain joins TRBV18 and TRBJ1-1; TRBD1 matches 7 bases. The germline V gene encodes CDR1 KGHSH and CDR2 LQKENI. The CDR3 spans 14 residues. The trim removed 2 bases at V and 3 bases at J, leaving 3 bases unmatched. CDR3 nucleotide sequence: TGTGCCAGCTCACCAACAGGGGCCGACACTGAAGCTTTCTTT. This codes for CASSPTGADTEAFF.

The table lists this clonotype with many counts. The chain is built from TRBV19 and TRBJ1-5; maybe TRBD1 (5 bases). Germline V gives CDR1 LNHDA, CDR2 SQIVND (reference sequence). This CDR3 spans 15 amino acids. V shed 1 base and J shed 6 bases, with 13 bases lying between them. The CDR3 is CASSIVGTTAQPQHF. Written as DNA, the CDR3 is TGTGCCAGTAGTATAGTAGGGACCACCGCTCAGCCCCAGCATTTT.

This clonotype was found many times. The chain links TRBV20-1 to TRBJ2-3, with D hard to call. Per the germline V gene, CDR1 is DFQATT and CDR2 is SNEGSKA (reference sequence). The CDR3 is 14 residues long. Trimming removed 1 base from V and 0 bases from J, with 8 bases in between. In DNA form, the CDR3 reads TGCAGTGCTAGAGGACGTTTTAGCACAGATACGCAGTATTTT. Amino acid sequence: CSARGRFSTDTQYF.

This clonotype was observed a few times. The chain joins TRBV29-1 to TRBJ1-1, with D possibly matching TRBD1 (6 bases). V lost 6 bases and J lost 6, with 17 bases in between. In germline, CDR1 is SQVTM, CDR2 ANQGSEA. The CDR3 consists of 13 residues. CDR3 amino acids: CSVLRGTRSEAFF. The CDR3, as DNA: TGCAGCGTCCTTAGGGGGACCCGATCTGAAGCTTTCTTT.

About this clonotype: A much larger clone lies a single base off, so this may be a read error. V is TRBV29-1 and J is TRBJ1-1; D may be TRBD1 (6 bases). CDR1 is SQVTM and CDR2 is ANQGSEA in the germline V gene. The CDR3 spans 12 residues. Trimming took 7 bases from V and 3 from J, leaving 12 bases between them. CDR3: CSGHRADTEAFF. The CDR3 bases are TGCAGCGGACACAGGGCGGACACTGAAGCTTTCTTT.

Concerning this clonotype: One base away lies a much larger clone, so this may be a sequencing read error. This chain connects TRBV4-1 to TRBJ1-3; D gene ambiguous. Germline V gene lookup returns CDR1 MGHRA and CDR2 YSYEKL. The V end lost 2 bases, the J end lost 3 bases, and 11 bases lay between the germline ends. The CDR3 extends over 15 amino acids. CDR3 region: CASSQFSINGNTIYF. The DNA for the CDR3 is TGCGCCAGCAGCCAATTCTCAATTAATGGAAACACCATATATTTT.

This clonotype was counted once. V is TRBV29-1 and J is TRBJ2-1, with 10 bases lining up with TRBD2. Germline V gives CDR1 SQVTM, CDR2 ANQGSEA. The CDR3 length is 13 residues. With 4 bases clipped from V and 6 bases from J, the junction kept 3 bases outside the gene matches. As DNA, the CDR3 is TGCAGCGTTGGTGGGACTAGCGCCAATGAGCAGTTCTTC. Its translation: CSVGGTSANEQFF.

In the case of this clonotype: The conserved final phenylalanine or tryptophan is absent from the CDR3, which likely points to a read error. The rearrangement joins TRBV6-9 to TRBJ2-7; tentatively, D is TRBD1 (5 bases). This CDR3 has 12 residues. Trimming took 4 bases from V and 7 from J, leaving 11 bases between them. Germline V CDR1 and CDR2: MNHGY, SVAAGI. The DNA for the CDR3 is TGTGCCAGCAGTTCCCTAGGACATGAGCAGTACAAC. Protein sequence: CASSSLGHEQYN.

V gene TRBV5-1 combines with J gene TRBJ2-1; no definite D call. The end of the DNA is better explained by TRBJ2-5, so the J call may be wrong. Germline V gene data show CDR1 as SGHRS and CDR2 as YFSETQ. The CDR3 consists of 14 residues. The CDR3 bases are TGCGCCAGCAGCTTGGTGGCAGTCCAAGAGACCCAGTACTTC. It translates to CASSLVAVQETQYF.

The V call is TRBV11-3, the J call TRBJ2-7; 10 positions match TRBD1. Per the germline V gene, CDR1 is SGHNT and CDR2 is YENEEA. The CDR3 totals 14 residues. With 5 bases clipped from V and 6 bases from J, the junction kept 7 bases outside the gene matches. The CDR3 spells CASSLETGGLEQYF. CDR3 DNA sequence: TGTGCCAGCAGCCTCGAGACAGGGGGCCTCGAGCAGTACTTC. Using reference TRBV11-3 and TRBJ2-7 for the parts outside the CDR3, the full variable domain is EAGVVQSPRYKIIEKKQPVAFWCNPISGHNTLYWYLQNLGQGPELLIRYENEEAVDDSQLPKDRFSAERLKGVDSTLKIQPAELGDSAVYLCASSLETGGLEQYFGPGTRLTVT.

This clonotype was found once. A read error may produce the germline difference seen at one junction end. The chain carries TRBV6-2 or TRBV6-3 and TRBJ1-2; D remains ambiguous. This CDR3 has 14 amino acids. Germline V gives CDR1 MNHEY, CDR2 SVGEGT. CDR3 sequence reads: CAGSAPAAGYGYTF. The DNA for the CDR3 is TGTGCCGGCAGTGCCCCAGCCGCAGGATATGGCTACACCTTC.

This clonotype was seen ten or more times. The genes are TRBV28 and TRBJ1-1; D remains ambiguous. V dropped 5 bases and J dropped 3 bases, with 4 bases sitting between them. The V gene's germline CDR1 is MDHEN and CDR2 SYDVKM. CDR3 length: 11 residues. For the CDR3, the DNA is TGTGCCAGCAGTCTTTACACTGAAGCTTTCTTT. It yields the protein CASSLYTEAFF.

The chain links TRBV19 to TRBJ2-3; D gene unclear. The CDR3 length is 16 residues. Germline lookup yields CDR1 LNHDA and CDR2 SQIVND (reference sequence). V was shortened by 5 bases and J by 2 bases, with 17 bases between the two germline ends. The CDR3: CASSPKGRSNTDTQYF. CDR3 nucleotide sequence: TGTGCCAGTAGTCCAAAGGGCAGATCTAACACAGATACGCAGTATTTT.